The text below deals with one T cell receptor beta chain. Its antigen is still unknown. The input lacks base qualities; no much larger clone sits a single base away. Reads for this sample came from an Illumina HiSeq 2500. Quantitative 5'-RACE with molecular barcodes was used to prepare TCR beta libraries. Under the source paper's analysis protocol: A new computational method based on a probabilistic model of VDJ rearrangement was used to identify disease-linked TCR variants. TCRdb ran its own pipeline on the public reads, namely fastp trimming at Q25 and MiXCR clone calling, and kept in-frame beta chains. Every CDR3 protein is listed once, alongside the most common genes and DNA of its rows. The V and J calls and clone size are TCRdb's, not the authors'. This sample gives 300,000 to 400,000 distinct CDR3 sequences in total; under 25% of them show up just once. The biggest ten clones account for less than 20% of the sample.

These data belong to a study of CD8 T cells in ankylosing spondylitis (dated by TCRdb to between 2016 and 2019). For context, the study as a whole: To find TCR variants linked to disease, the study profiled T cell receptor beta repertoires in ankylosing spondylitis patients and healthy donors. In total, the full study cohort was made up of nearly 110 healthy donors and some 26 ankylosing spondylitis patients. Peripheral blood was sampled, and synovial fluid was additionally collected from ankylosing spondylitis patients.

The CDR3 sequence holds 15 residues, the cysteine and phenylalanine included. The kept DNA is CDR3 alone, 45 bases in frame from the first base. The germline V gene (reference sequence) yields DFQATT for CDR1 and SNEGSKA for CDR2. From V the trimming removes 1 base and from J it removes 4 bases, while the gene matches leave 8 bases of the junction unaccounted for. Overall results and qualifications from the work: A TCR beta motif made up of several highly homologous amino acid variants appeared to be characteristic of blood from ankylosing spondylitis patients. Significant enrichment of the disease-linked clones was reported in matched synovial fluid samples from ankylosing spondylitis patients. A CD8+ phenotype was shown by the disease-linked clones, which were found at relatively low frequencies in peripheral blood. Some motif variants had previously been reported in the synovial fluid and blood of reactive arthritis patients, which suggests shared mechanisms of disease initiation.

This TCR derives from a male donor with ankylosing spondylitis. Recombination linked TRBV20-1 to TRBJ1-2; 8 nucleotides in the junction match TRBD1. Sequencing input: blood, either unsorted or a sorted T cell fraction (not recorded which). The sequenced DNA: TGCAGTGCTAGAGTCGCAGGGGGCTGGGGCTATGGCTACACCTTC. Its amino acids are CSARVAGGWGYGYTF.